Listed below are T cell receptor beta chains from one sample, sequenced in a study of identical twins. TCRdb passed the 5' RACE reads through MiXCR, listing each CDR3 protein once. Of 350,000 to 600,000 distinct CDR3 sequences in the sample, 12% to 15% were seen once. A further study also used this sample, focusing on yellow fever vaccine responses in identical twins.

Sequencing used CD4+ T cells sorted from blood. Receptor source: a woman between 18 and 29 years old in good health. CDR3s include the opening cysteine and the closing phenylalanine or tryptophan.

j_gene	v_gene	CDR3aa
TRBJ2-2	TRBV2	CASSVRDSNTGELFF
TRBJ2-7	TRBV28	CASSPRQGNHYEQYF
TRBJ1-4	TRBV12-3/TRBV12-4	CASSYRSRRGEKLFF
TRBJ2-2	TRBV4-3	CASSHRLAETNTGELFF
TRBJ2-4	TRBV15	CATSSGGGKNIQYF
TRBJ2-7	TRBV11-3	CASSSGQGDILEQYF
TRBJ2-1	TRBV20-1	CSAPRKDRGFSGGRRVYNEQFF
TRBJ2-2	TRBV7-9	CASSLWAANTGELFF
TRBJ2-7	TRBV7-2	CASSLDSGGTPYEQYF
TRBJ2-1	TRBV20-1	CSARDRPRSNEQFF
TRBJ2-5	TRBV29-1	CSVELQGQETQYF
TRBJ2-1	TRBV2	CASSATPRRVSSYNEQFF
TRBJ2-2	TRBV5-1	CASSLVTGTGELFF
TRBJ2-1	TRBV5-1	CASRFSLDNEQFF
TRBJ2-1	TRBV18	CASSPSGPEQFF
TRBJ1-1	TRBV12-3/TRBV12-4	CASTPTGGLTEAFF
TRBJ2-5	TRBV2	CASSAGGETQYF
TRBJ2-7	TRBV6-2/TRBV6-3	CASSYSWSGPNLAGSYEQYF
TRBJ2-4	TRBV6-5	CASLAKNIQYF
TRBJ2-3	TRBV12-3/TRBV12-4	CATRGGSRDTQYF
TRBJ2-5	TRBV20-1	CSASRLPKETQYF
TRBJ2-7	TRBV10-3	CAISESGGAGYEQYF
TRBJ2-2	TRBV28	CASSASGTGGTGELFF
TRBJ2-1	TRBV6-2/TRBV6-3	CASSWKGLPPGNEQFF
TRBJ2-2	TRBV11-2	CASSLGGTTGELFF
TRBJ1-5	TRBV3-1	CASSPSWGQINQPQHF
TRBJ2-4	TRBV20-1	CSARPGTSLAKNIQYF
TRBJ2-7	TRBV6-2/TRBV6-3	CASSSLHDSSYEQYF
TRBJ2-2	TRBV9	CASSTPTGLNTGELFF
TRBJ2-3	TRBV12-3/TRBV12-4	CASSTSGSRADTQYF